This is a list of T cell receptor beta chains from one sample in a study of metastatic and nonmetastatic thyroid tumors. TCRdb re-called the PCR reads with MiXCR. The repertoire has around 13,000 clones, 9% to 14% of them found once; the top ten carry approximately 29%. Sequenced: blood. Receptors originate from a female donor with papillary thyroid cancer or a benign thyroid nodule (not recorded which). Some clones in this sample may be carry-over from other donors' samples. Both conserved end residues are trimmed from each CDR3.

V gene: TRBV20-1
J gene: TRBJ2-7
CDR3 protein: SARTGTGSTYEQY

V gene: TRBV9
J gene: TRBJ2-3
CDR3 protein: ASSVGRGAQADTQY

V gene: TRBV3-1
J gene: TRBJ2-5
CDR3 protein: ASSQNGRADQETQY

V gene: TRBV28
J gene: TRBJ2-7
CDR3 protein: AISSGSAYWKQY

V gene: TRBV10-2
J gene: TRBJ2-7
CDR3 protein: ASSESLGQYGQY

V gene: TRBV6-1
J gene: TRBJ2-7
CDR3 protein: VSRTGIYEHY

V gene: TRBV11-2
J gene: TRBJ2-3
CDR3 protein: ASSLTTDTQY

V gene: TRBV28
J gene: TRBJ2-5
CDR3 protein: ASSTRGRDQETQY

V gene: TRBV6-5
J gene: TRBJ1-1
CDR3 protein: ASSSSGGLNTEAF

V gene: TRBV20-1
J gene: TRBJ2-7
CDR3 protein: SARGGSGISYEQY

V gene: TRBV11-1
J gene: TRBJ2-2
CDR3 protein: ASSRSGQIVTGELF

V gene: TRBV4-1
J gene: TRBJ1-2
CDR3 protein: ASSQVRTGGYT

V gene: TRBV7-6
J gene: TRBJ2-3
CDR3 protein: ASSLQGDTQY

V gene: TRBV11-3
J gene: TRBJ2-1
CDR3 protein: ASSLEVADEQF

V gene: TRBV7-3
J gene: TRBJ2-3
CDR3 protein: ASSLNTEDTQY

V gene: TRBV11-2
J gene: TRBJ2-3
CDR3 protein: ASSLGGGVWGTRGTQY

V gene: TRBV2
J gene: TRBJ2-2
CDR3 protein: ASSELGVGYSPHTGELF

V gene: TRBV9
J gene: TRBJ2-3
CDR3 protein: ASSVGDSGASTDTQY

V gene: TRBV4-2
J gene: TRBJ2-5
CDR3 protein: ASSQDPTGEGETQY

V gene: TRBV5-4
J gene: TRBJ1-4
CDR3 protein: ASSFGATNEKLF

V gene: TRBV5-1
J gene: TRBJ2-2
CDR3 protein: ASSRDGLNTGELF

V gene: TRBV7-6
J gene: TRBJ1-1
CDR3 protein: ASSAGGEVGHTEAF

V gene: TRBV6-2/TRBV6-3
J gene: TRBJ2-3
CDR3 protein: ASSPREAADTQY

V gene: TRBV5-1
J gene: TRBJ1-5
CDR3 protein: ASSPEGPHSNQPQH

V gene: TRBV20-1
J gene: TRBJ1-1
CDR3 protein: SAGGTVNTEAF

V gene: TRBV9
J gene: TRBJ1-1
CDR3 protein: DSSAASDRSVLTEAF

V gene: TRBV11-2
J gene: TRBJ2-2
CDR3 protein: ASSLGLAGGPGTGELF

V gene: TRBV6-2/TRBV6-3
J gene: TRBJ2-1
CDR3 protein: ASSHKLVSEQF

V gene: TRBV28
J gene: TRBJ2-7
CDR3 protein: ASSNRDRGPYEQY

V gene: TRBV30
J gene: TRBJ1-5
CDR3 protein: AWSVKNNQPQH

V gene: TRBV11-2
J gene: TRBJ1-4
CDR3 protein: ASSLTGIGEKLF

V gene: TRBV4-2
J gene: TRBJ2-7
CDR3 protein: ASSQVTGQTYEQY

V gene: TRBV5-4
J gene: TRBJ1-2
CDR3 protein: ASSLPGATGYT

V gene: TRBV10-3
J gene: TRBJ1-1
CDR3 protein: AISESNRGWTEAF

V gene: TRBV7-3
J gene: TRBJ1-1
CDR3 protein: ASMPDRVGAEAF

V gene: TRBV27
J gene: TRBJ2-7
CDR3 protein: ASSHFPGAGEQY

V gene: TRBV5-1
J gene: TRBJ2-1
CDR3 protein: ASISGTGVSYNEQF

V gene: TRBV7-2
J gene: TRBJ2-5
CDR3 protein: ASSLSLAGQETQY

V gene: TRBV28
J gene: TRBJ2-1
CDR3 protein: ASGSGGPLNEQF

V gene: TRBV10-3
J gene: TRBJ2-3
CDR3 protein: AVQVISTDTQY

V gene: TRBV4-1
J gene: TRBJ2-1
CDR3 protein: ASSHMTSGPYNEQF

V gene: TRBV24-1
J gene: TRBJ1-1
CDR3 protein: ATSARGDMNTEAF

V gene: TRBV10-3
J gene: TRBJ2-7
CDR3 protein: AIRDRDRGYEQY

V gene: TRBV15
J gene: TRBJ1-2
CDR3 protein: ATSSQVRTNYGYT

V gene: TRBV6-1
J gene: TRBJ1-4
CDR3 protein: ASRKDGTGGPKLF

V gene: TRBV20-1
J gene: TRBJ2-7
CDR3 protein: SASRTSGGAIYEQY

V gene: TRBV4-1
J gene: TRBJ2-2
CDR3 protein: ASRAGGRNTGELF

V gene: TRBV7-2
J gene: TRBJ2-6
CDR3 protein: ASSLATGIVNVLT

V gene: TRBV12-3/TRBV12-4
J gene: TRBJ2-3
CDR3 protein: ASSPLTADTQY

V gene: TRBV5-4
J gene: TRBJ1-2
CDR3 protein: ASSSMGLKTNYGYT

V gene: TRBV2
J gene: TRBJ2-2
CDR3 protein: ASRGHSNTGELF

V gene: TRBV4-1
J gene: TRBJ2-3
CDR3 protein: ASSQFGGDTDTQY

V gene: TRBV30
J gene: TRBJ2-5
CDR3 protein: AFRGGGSPFETQY